This TCR beta chain was sequenced during a study of T-cell memory formation after mild COVID-19. Study-level information: The two donors had largely donor-specific TCR clusters.

In TCRdb, the 5' RACE reads were re-called with MiXCR into one record per CDR3 protein. The sample has roughly 150,000 distinct CDR3 sequences, roughly 13% seen once. This clonotype has just a few counts. The sequence came from a man between 18 and 35 years old who had mild COVID-19 (a few samples of this study predate the infection). Cell type and time point are not known. The source material was PBMCs or a T cell subset sorted from them (not recorded which).

The CDR3 is CASSLTGEDGANVLTF. The CDR3 DNA reads as TGTGCCAGCAGTCTGACAGGGGAGGACGGGGCCAACGTCCTGACTTTC. The chain uses TRBV6-6 and TRBJ2-6; 8 bases align to TRBD1. The CDR3 is 16 residues long. V lost 5 bases to trimming and J lost 4 bases; unmatched junction nucleotides: 7. Germline V gene lookup returns CDR1 MNHNY and CDR2 SVGAGI (reference sequence).